The rows below give T cell receptor beta chains drawn from one sample of a study of molecular identifiers for immune sequencing clone quantification. TCRdb fed the PCR reads into MiXCR, producing one record per CDR3 protein. The data contain a few hundred thousand distinct CDR3 sequences, around 21% of them singletons. Specimen: naive CD8+ T cells from blood, with Jurkat cell RNA spiked in. The receptors stem from a human donor in good health. Some libraries in this study had Jurkat cell RNA spiked in. Both conserved end residues are part of each CDR3. A D gene is named only where the DNA matches it firmly. Part of the rows lack a size; the others show once, few, many or a class for expanded clones.

V gene: TRBV7-9
clone size: many
D gene: NA
J gene: TRBJ2-7
CDR3 protein: CASSTLGGEQYF
CDR3 DNA: TGTGCCAGCAGTACTTTGGGGGGCGAGCAGTACTTC

V gene: TRBV29-1
clone size: many
D gene: NA
J gene: TRBJ1-1
CDR3 protein: CSGGDVEAFF
CDR3 DNA: TGCAGCGGAGGGGACGTTGAAGCTTTCTTT

V gene: TRBV7-3
clone size: once
D gene: NA
J gene: TRBJ1-4
CDR3 protein: CASGPGISENEKLFF
CDR3 DNA: TGTGCCAGCGGCCCAGGGATAAGCGAAAATGAAAAACTGTTTTTT

V gene: TRBV7-9
clone size: NA
D gene: TRBD2
J gene: TRBJ2-2
CDR3 protein: CASSFPKREVNTGELFF
CDR3 DNA: TGTGCCAGCAGCTTTCCTAAGCGGGAGGTGAACACCGGGGAGCTGTTTTTT

V gene: TRBV7-6
clone size: many
D gene: TRBD2
J gene: TRBJ2-3
CDR3 protein: CASSVSGGFRYVQYF
CDR3 DNA: TGTGCCAGCAGCGTTAGCGGGGGGTTCAGATACGTGCAGTATTTT

V gene: TRBV12-3/TRBV12-4
clone size: many
D gene: NA
J gene: TRBJ2-3
CDR3 protein: CASSLARLAEGADTQYF
CDR3 DNA: TGTGCCAGCAGTTTAGCACGGCTAGCGGAGGGGGCAGATACGCAGTATTTT

V gene: TRBV9
clone size: NA
D gene: TRBD2
J gene: TRBJ2-7
CDR3 protein: CASSATGGIGAYEQYF
CDR3 DNA: TGTGCCAGCAGCGCCACCGGGGGGATAGGGGCCTACGAGCAGTACTTC

V gene: TRBV27
clone size: NA
D gene: NA
J gene: TRBJ2-7
CDR3 protein: CASSFQAPSYEQYF
CDR3 DNA: TGTGCCAGCAGTTTTCAGGCCCCCTCCTACGAGCAGTACTTC

V gene: TRBV6-1
clone size: many
D gene: TRBD2
J gene: TRBJ2-3
CDR3 protein: CASSVLAGGPTDTQYF
CDR3 DNA: TGTGCCAGCAGTGTTCTGGCGGGGGGGCCGACAGATACGCAGTATTTT

V gene: TRBV27
clone size: NA
D gene: NA
J gene: TRBJ1-3
CDR3 protein: CASSSRTANSGNTIYF
CDR3 DNA: TGTGCCAGCAGTTCACGGACAGCTAACTCTGGAAACACCATATATTTT

V gene: TRBV4-1
clone size: NA
D gene: NA
J gene: TRBJ2-1
CDR3 protein: CASSQSGTSSYNEQFF
CDR3 DNA: TGCGCCAGCAGCCAATCAGGGACGAGCTCCTACAATGAGCAGTTCTTC

V gene: TRBV4-3
clone size: few
D gene: TRBD2
J gene: TRBJ2-2
CDR3 protein: CASSAGLRFSSNTGELFF
CDR3 DNA: TGCGCCAGCAGCGCGGGACTACGTTTTAGCTCTAACACCGGGGAGCTGTTTTTT

V gene: TRBV11-2
clone size: NA
D gene: TRBD1
J gene: TRBJ1-6
CDR3 protein: CASSLDGTGGFSPLHF
CDR3 DNA: TGTGCCAGCAGCTTAGATGGGACAGGGGGCTTTTCACCCCTCCACTTT

V gene: TRBV11-3
clone size: NA
D gene: NA
J gene: TRBJ2-3
CDR3 protein: CASSSGLITDTQYF
CDR3 DNA: TGTGCCAGCAGCAGTGGGCTGATCACAGATACGCAGTATTTT

V gene: TRBV10-3
clone size: NA
D gene: TRBD1
J gene: TRBJ1-2
CDR3 protein: CAISESRTGNPDGYTF
CDR3 DNA: TGTGCCATCAGTGAGTCACGGACAGGGAACCCTGACGGCTACACCTTC

V gene: TRBV6-2/TRBV6-3
clone size: NA
D gene: NA
J gene: TRBJ1-1
CDR3 protein: CASSPYRTEAFF
CDR3 DNA: TGTGCCAGCAGTCCGTATCGCACTGAAGCTTTCTTT

V gene: TRBV29-1
clone size: few
D gene: TRBD1
J gene: TRBJ2-1
CDR3 protein: CSVEDPRTGEKESAYNEQFF
CDR3 DNA: TGCAGCGTTGAAGATCCTAGGACAGGGGAGAAGGAGAGTGCCTACAATGAGCAGTTCTTC

V gene: TRBV7-8
clone size: few
D gene: NA
J gene: TRBJ2-7
CDR3 protein: CASGGQSSYEQYF
CDR3 DNA: TGTGCCAGCGGTGGACAGAGCTCCTACGAGCAGTACTTC

V gene: TRBV11-2
clone size: many
D gene: TRBD2
J gene: TRBJ2-3
CDR3 protein: CASSFLSGRAPTDTQYF
CDR3 DNA: TGTGCCAGCAGCTTCCTAAGCGGGAGGGCCCCCACAGATACGCAGTATTTT

V gene: TRBV7-6
clone size: many
D gene: TRBD1
J gene: TRBJ1-1
CDR3 protein: CASSLGRGLAEAFF
CDR3 DNA: TGTGCCAGCAGCTTAGGCAGGGGGCTAGCTGAAGCTTTCTTT

V gene: TRBV28
clone size: few
D gene: NA
J gene: TRBJ1-5
CDR3 protein: CASSYQGLGQPQHF
CDR3 DNA: TGTGCCAGCAGTTACCAGGGTTTGGGTCAGCCCCAGCATTTT

V gene: TRBV19
clone size: NA
D gene: NA
J gene: TRBJ1-1
CDR3 protein: CASSVAGYNEAFF
CDR3 DNA: TGTGCCAGTAGTGTTGCAGGGTATAATGAAGCTTTCTTT

V gene: TRBV7-9
clone size: many
D gene: NA
J gene: TRBJ2-7
CDR3 protein: CASSTRYPDEQYF
CDR3 DNA: TGTGCCAGCAGCACCCGGTACCCCGACGAGCAGTACTTC

V gene: TRBV12-3/TRBV12-4
clone size: NA
D gene: TRBD1
J gene: TRBJ1-5
CDR3 protein: CASSAPGQGSQPQHF
CDR3 DNA: TGTGCCAGCAGTGCGCCGGGACAGGGGTCTCAGCCCCAGCATTTT

V gene: TRBV20-1
clone size: many
D gene: NA
J gene: TRBJ2-7
CDR3 protein: CSAWGGKQGFEQYF
CDR3 DNA: TGCAGTGCTTGGGGCGGGAAACAGGGATTCGAGCAGTACTTC

V gene: TRBV12-3/TRBV12-4
clone size: NA
D gene: NA
J gene: TRBJ2-2
CDR3 protein: CASSLYRVDTGELFF
CDR3 DNA: TGTGCCAGCAGTCTCTACAGGGTGGACACCGGGGAGCTGTTTTTT

V gene: TRBV7-9
clone size: NA
D gene: TRBD1
J gene: TRBJ1-2
CDR3 protein: CASRAPDRGHYGYTF
CDR3 DNA: TGTGCCAGCAGGGCGCCGGACAGGGGTCACTATGGCTACACCTTC

V gene: TRBV30
clone size: many
D gene: NA
J gene: TRBJ2-7
CDR3 protein: CAFSDLTYEQYF
CDR3 DNA: TGTGCCTTCTCCGACCTTACCTACGAGCAGTACTTC